This TCR beta chain was identified during a study of molecular identifiers for immune sequencing clone quantification. Findings and caveats of the study: Underestimated sizes of highly expanded clones could result from identical TCR molecules that share a barcode. Over 99% of effector molecules, but under 1% in naive cells, were held by clones with more than 20 RNA copies.

Ten or more counts support this clonotype. The antigen remains unidentified. TCRdb re-called the PCR reads through MiXCR, storing one row per CDR3 protein. The data hold 38,000 or so distinct CDR3 sequences, with around 20% observed a single time. The CDR3 is 15 amino acids. Germline V gene lookup returns CDR1 SGDLS and CDR2 YYNGEE. Germline trimming cut 4 bases from V and 3 bases from J; bases unmatched to any gene: 8. The authors gated naive CD8 T cells as CD8+CD4-CCR7+CD45RA+ for sorting. This chain joins TRBV9 and TRBJ1-1; TRBD1 matches at 8 bases. This clonotype was sampled from a human donor in good health. Some libraries in this study had Jurkat cell RNA spiked in. Sequencing used naive CD8+ T cells from blood, with Jurkat cell RNA spiked in. Subset in this sample: FACS-sorted CD8+CD4-CCR7+CD45RA+ naive T cells. CDR3 in amino acids: CASSSSRGRDTEAFF. The DNA for the CDR3 is TGTGCCAGCAGCTCGTCCAGGGGGCGCGACACTGAAGCTTTCTTT.